This T cell receptor (beta chain) was identified in a study of CD8 T cells in ankylosing spondylitis. The V end lost 0 bases, the J end lost 3 bases, and 6 bases lay between the germline ends. Germline lookup yields CDR1 SGHRS and CDR2 YFSETQ. The CDR3 consists of 14 residues. Concerning this clonotype itself: The target antigen is unknown.

A quantitative 5'-RACE method, one with molecular barcodes, was used to make TCR beta libraries. MiXCR was run by TCRdb on the 5' RACE reads, yielding one entry per CDR3 protein. Here the sample spans some 700,000 distinct CDR3 sequences, around a fifth being singletons. Whole-study results and caveats: Earlier studies detected some motif variants in reactive arthritis synovial fluid and blood. With a CD8+ phenotype, disease-linked clones were relatively rare in peripheral blood. Blood of patients with ankylosing spondylitis appeared to be characterized by a TCR beta motif of eight highly homologous variants. The clones that were linked to disease were reported to be significantly enriched in matched synovial fluid samples from ankylosing spondylitis patients.

The sequence came from a male donor with ankylosing spondylitis. J is TRBJ1-4 and V is TRBV5-1; D gene unclear. Sequenced sample: blood, either unsorted or a sorted T cell fraction (not recorded which). This CDR3 is CASSLVQPNEKLFF. Written as DNA, the CDR3 is TGCGCCAGCAGCTTGGTCCAACCTAATGAAAAACTGTTTTTT.